This TCR beta chain stems from a study of blood T cell repertoires in COVID-19 (dated by TCRdb to 2020 to 2022). Concerning the study at large: Collaborator samples came from the United States, Italy and Spain and covered acute and convalescent phases of COVID-19. The prospective study material was composed of cDNA or gDNA derived from T cells, B-cell-depleted T cells, or PBMCs. The samples were drawn from the first 160 participants of the ongoing ImmuneRACE study and from over a thousand subjects provided by 6 global collaborators. Where HLA class I and class II types were available, the types were taken from metadata supplied by the sample provider, not from assay-based typing. Nearly every sample came with metadata listing a de-identified subject ID, COVID-19 status, age in years and sex. A freely available public database, intended as a resource for researchers studying the immune response to SARS-CoV-2, is where the repertoires were released. Deeply sampled blood TCRbeta repertoires from subjects exposed to, actively infected with, or recovered from COVID-19 were included in the dataset.

The immunoSEQ Assay, a bias-controlled multiplex PCR, was used to amplify TCRbeta CDR3 regions from genomic DNA. On the authors' methods: Nucleated cell counts per sample were estimated from amplification of reference gene primers within the assay. To quantify the absolute abundance of each unique TCRbeta CDR3 rearrangement, sequence reads were collapsed and filtered. For each sample, productive Simpson clonality was calculated as the square root of Simpson's diversity index over productive rearrangements. The source is immuneACCESS, and TCRdb retained only in-frame sequences with V and J called. Part of the clones is not carried over; for the studies checked, unresolved V genes explain less than half of this, and the remainder is unexplained. That table gives V, J and clone size, and the DNA gave D and trimming. This sample gives 95,000 to 100,000 clones in total; 70% to 85% of them show up just once. Clones ranked in the top ten supply about 24% of the sample.

Sequences LNHDA (CDR1) and SQIVND (CDR2) are obtained from the germline V gene (reference sequence). Including cysteine and phenylalanine, the CDR3 has 12 amino acids. Of all the DNA, just the CDR3 is kept, 36 bases in frame from base 1. V is clipped by 7 bases and J by 4 bases, and the sequence between their germline boundaries is 8 bases long. Each collaborating institution followed its own protocols to collect whole blood in K2EDTA tubes. For TCRbeta analysis, collaborator samples were shipped as frozen whole blood, as isolated PBMCs, or as DNA extracted from either sample type. Study-level results and caveats: The amount of clinical and demographic metadata varied by source and participant and was provided uncurated.

As regards this clone: Its antigen specificity is not known. Base qualities are missing; no much larger clone stands one base away.

The TCR was taken from a human donor in a cohort sampled during active COVID-19. The receptor chain draws on TRBV19 and TRBJ2-1, with TRBD2 as a weak D call on 5 bases. Sequenced sample: peripheral blood. The CDR3 in this case is CASTGEYNEQFF. The DNA sequence follows: TGTGCCAGTACCGGGGAATACAATGAGCAGTTCTTC.